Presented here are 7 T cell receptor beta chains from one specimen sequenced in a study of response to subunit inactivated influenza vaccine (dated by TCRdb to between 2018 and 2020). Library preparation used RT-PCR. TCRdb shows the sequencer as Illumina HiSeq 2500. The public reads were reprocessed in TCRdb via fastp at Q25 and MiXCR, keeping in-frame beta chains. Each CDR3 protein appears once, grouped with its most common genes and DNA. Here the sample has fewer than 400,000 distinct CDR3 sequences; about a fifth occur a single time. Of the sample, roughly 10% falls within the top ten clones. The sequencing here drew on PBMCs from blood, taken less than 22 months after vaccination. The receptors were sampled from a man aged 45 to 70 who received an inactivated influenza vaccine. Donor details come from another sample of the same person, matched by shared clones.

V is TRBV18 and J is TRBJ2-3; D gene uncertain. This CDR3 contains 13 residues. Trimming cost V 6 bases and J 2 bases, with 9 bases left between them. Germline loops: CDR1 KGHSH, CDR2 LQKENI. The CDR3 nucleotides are TGTGCCAGCTCCTTTCAGATCACAGATACGCAGTATTTT. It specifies CASSFQITDTQYF.

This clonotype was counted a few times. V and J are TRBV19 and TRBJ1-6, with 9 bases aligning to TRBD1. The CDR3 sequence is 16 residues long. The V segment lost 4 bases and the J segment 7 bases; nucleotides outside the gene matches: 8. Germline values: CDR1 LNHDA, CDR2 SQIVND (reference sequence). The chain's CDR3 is CASSNYGQGRNSPLHF. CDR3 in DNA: TGTGCCAGTAGTAACTATGGACAGGGGAGGAATTCACCCCTCCACTTT. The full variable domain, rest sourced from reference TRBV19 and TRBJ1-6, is DGGITQSPKYLFRKEGQNVTLSCEQNLNHDAMYWYRQDPGQGLRLIYYSQIVNDFQKGDIAEGYSVSREKKESFPLTVTSAQKNPTAFYLCASSNYGQGRNSPLHFGNGTRLTVT.

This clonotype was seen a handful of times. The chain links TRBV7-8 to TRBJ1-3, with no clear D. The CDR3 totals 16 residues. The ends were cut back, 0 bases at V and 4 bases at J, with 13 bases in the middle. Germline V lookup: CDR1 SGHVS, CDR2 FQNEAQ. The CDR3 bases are TGTGCCAGCAGCTTAGCGCGGTCACTCGTCGGAAACACCATATATTTT. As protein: CASSLARSLVGNTIYF.

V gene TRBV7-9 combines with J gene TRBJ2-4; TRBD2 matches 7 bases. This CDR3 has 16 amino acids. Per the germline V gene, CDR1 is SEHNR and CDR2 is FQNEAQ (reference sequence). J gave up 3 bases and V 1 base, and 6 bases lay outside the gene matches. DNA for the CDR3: TGTGCCAGCAGCTTAGGGGAGGGAGTGGACAAAAACATTCAGTACTTC. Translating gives CASSLGEGVDKNIQYF. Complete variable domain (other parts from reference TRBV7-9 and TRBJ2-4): DTGVSQNPRHKITKRGQNVTFRCDPISEHNRLYWYRQTLGQGPEFLTYFQNEAQLEKSRLLSDRFSAERPKGSFSTLEIQRTEQGDSAMYLCASSLGEGVDKNIQYFGAGTRLSVL.

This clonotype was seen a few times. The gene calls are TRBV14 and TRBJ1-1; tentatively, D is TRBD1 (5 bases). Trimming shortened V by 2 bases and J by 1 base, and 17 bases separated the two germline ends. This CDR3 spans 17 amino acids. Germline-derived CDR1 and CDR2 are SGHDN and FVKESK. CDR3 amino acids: CASSQILVRGENTEAFF. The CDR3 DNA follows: TGTGCCAGCAGCCAAATACTCGTGCGGGGGGAGAACACTGAAGCTTTCTTT.

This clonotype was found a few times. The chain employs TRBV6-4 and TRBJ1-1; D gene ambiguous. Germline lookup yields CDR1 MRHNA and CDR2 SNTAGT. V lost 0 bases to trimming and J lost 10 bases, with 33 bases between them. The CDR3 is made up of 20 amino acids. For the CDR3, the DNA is TGTGCCAGCAGTGACTCTAATCAACGGAGACAAGAGGAGGAGACTGAGACAGCTTTCTTT. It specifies CASSDSNQRRQEEETETAFF.

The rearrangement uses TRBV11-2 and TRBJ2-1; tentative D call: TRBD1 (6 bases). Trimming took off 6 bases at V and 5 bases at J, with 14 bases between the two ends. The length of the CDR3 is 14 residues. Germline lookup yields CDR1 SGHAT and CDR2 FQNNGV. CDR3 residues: CASRAGTINNEQFF. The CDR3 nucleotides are TGTGCCAGCAGGGCCGGGACAATTAACAATGAGCAGTTCTTC.